Below, 9 T cell receptor beta chains from the same sample are listed, as sequenced in a study of OX40 agonist ivuxolimab in advanced cancers. TCRdb's copy holds only in-frame clones and misses some; the assay was immunoSEQ multiplex PCR. The sample includes 90,000 to 100,000 clones, roughly 87% of them seen just once. Source: CD4+ or CD8+ T cells sorted from blood, taken in a trial of the OX40 agonist ivuxolimab. These receptors were taken from an adult with an advanced solid tumor such as melanoma, head and neck, liver or kidney cancer.

The chain combines TRBV15 with TRBJ2-4, with TRBD1 matching over 9 bases. CDR3 length equals 15 residues. Per the germline V gene, CDR1 is LNHNV and CDR2 is YYDKDF (reference sequence). Trimming removed 5 bases from V and 2 bases from J; junction bases left unmatched: 4. The CDR3 spells CATSRDRASKNIQYF. CDR3 in DNA: TGTGCCACCAGCCGGGACAGGGCTTCCAAAAACATTCAGTACTTC.

The chain uses TRBV6-6 and TRBJ2-2; D is perhaps TRBD2 (5 bases). CDR1 is MNHNY, CDR2 SVGAGI, per germline (reference sequence). CDR3 length equals 13 residues. The DNA of the CDR3 is TGTGCTGCTATGAGGGCGAACACCGGGGAGCTGTTTTTT. Its protein is CAAMRANTGELFF.

This chain joins TRBV28 and TRBJ1-1; possible D gene TRBD1, 5 bases. In germline, CDR1 is MDHEN, CDR2 SYDVKM. Trimming stripped 6 bases from V and 7 bases from J, with 21 bases between. The CDR3 is 15 amino acids. This CDR3 is CASSRSIAEGNEAFF. The CDR3 bases are TGTGCCAGCAGCCGGTCTATCGCGGAGGGGAATGAAGCTTTCTTT.

This clone has a single count. V gene TRBV7-2 combines with J gene TRBJ1-4, with a weak D call TRBD1 (6 bases). The V end lost 7 bases, the J end lost 3 bases, and 15 bases lay between the germline ends. The CDR3 extends over 15 amino acids. In germline, CDR1 is SGHTA, CDR2 FQGNSA. CDR3 protein: CASKDRGRANEKLFF. The CDR3 DNA follows: TGTGCCAGCAAGGACCGGGGGCGTGCTAATGAAAAACTGTTTTTT.

V is TRBV21-1 and J is TRBJ1-5; the table gives TRBD1 as D, unverified against the DNA. TRBV21-1 is a pseudogene. CDR3 length: 16 amino acids. DNA for the CDR3: TGTGCCAGCAGCGGGAGACAGGATTATAGCAATCAGCCCCAGCATTTT. The encoded protein is CASSGRQDYSNQPQHF.

The chain carries TRBV5-8 and TRBJ2-7, with 7 positions matching TRBD1. The V gene end was trimmed by 4 bases and the J gene end by 3 bases; junction bases not matched to a gene: 7. This CDR3 has 14 amino acids. CDR1 is SGHTS and CDR2 is YDEGEE in the germline V gene. In DNA form, the CDR3 reads TGTGCCAGCAGCAGGGGACAGTCCATCTACGAGCAGTACTTC. Its protein is CASSRGQSIYEQYF. The variable domain in full, with the rest retrieved from reference TRBV5-8 and TRBJ2-7, is EAGVTQSPTHLIKTRGQQATLRCSPISGHTSVYWYQQALGLGLQFLLWYDEGEERNRGNFPPRFSGRQFPNYSSELNVNALELEDSALYLCASSRGQSIYEQYFGPGTRLTVT.

The V call is TRBV10-1, the J call TRBJ2-7; no reliable D call. V shed 3 bases and J shed 0 bases, with 9 bases lying between them. Germline assignment: CDR1 WNHNN and CDR2 SYGVQD (reference sequence). This CDR3 comprises 14 residues. The DNA for the CDR3 is TGCGCCAGCAGTGAAAACAGCTACTCCTACGAGCAGTACTTC. It yields the protein CASSENSYSYEQYF.

The chain combines TRBV29-1 with TRBJ1-1, with TRBD1 matching over 7 bases. The J segment lost 0 bases and the V segment lost 7 bases, leaving 2 bases of the junction unmatched. CDR1 is SQVTM, CDR2 ANQGSEA, per germline. This CDR3 has 12 residues. This CDR3 reads CSGGQVNTEAFF. In DNA, the CDR3 is TGCAGCGGCGGACAGGTGAACACTGAAGCTTTCTTT.

The J gene is TRBJ2-1, the V gene TRBV5-8; maybe TRBD1 (5 bases). This CDR3 has 15 amino acids. The V end was cut by 7 bases, the J end by 7 bases, with 21 bases between. Germline V lookup: CDR1 SGHTS, CDR2 YDEGEE. This CDR3 reads CASDARHDSGNEQFF. In DNA form, the CDR3 reads TGTGCCAGCGACGCAAGACACGACTCAGGGAATGAGCAGTTCTTC.